This T cell receptor (beta chain) is drawn from a study of blood T cells in healthy people across ages. Per the germline V gene, CDR1 is SGHDN and CDR2 is FVKESK. CDR3 size: 18 residues. Trimming pared 0 bases from V and 2 bases from J, leaving 17 bases between. Using a J-beta primer mix together with a sample-barcoded 5' primer, a second PCR was run for 7 to 11 cycles. TCRdb re-called the 5' RACE reads through MiXCR, storing one row per CDR3 protein. This table holds around 780,000 distinct CDR3 sequences, roughly 26% found once. Another study also made use of these data, one on T cells of mothers and their children. As that study records: Three healthy Caucasian mothers and their six children were the donors.

The TCR was taken from a boy under 18 in good health. The sample comprised blood. The chain recombines TRBV14 with TRBJ1-5; unclear D gene. The CDR3 DNA follows: TGTGCCAGCAGCCAAGAGGTTCCGAGGAAATTGGGCAATCAGCCCCAGCATTTT. As protein: CASSQEVPRKLGNQPQHF.